The 25 T cell receptor beta chains below all came from one sample that was sequenced in a study of blood T cell repertoires in COVID-19. Sequenced by immunoSEQ multiplex PCR; TCRdb stores in-frame clones only, minus some. This table has 350,000 to 500,000 clones, roughly 90% appearing once. Specimen: peripheral blood. The receptor source for this set is a young man with COVID-19, enrolled during active disease.

The chain recombines TRBV2 with TRBJ1-1, with D tentatively TRBD1 (6 bases). V dropped 7 bases and J dropped 4 bases, with 19 bases sitting between them. The CDR3 is 15 amino acids. From germline, CDR1 is SNHLY and CDR2 FYNNEI. The CDR3 coding sequence is TGTGCCAGCAAACTCAGCCAACCCAGGGGCACTGAAGCTTTCTTT. The encoded protein is CASKLSQPRGTEAFF.

The chain combines TRBV12-5 with TRBJ2-3, with D unresolved. Germline assignment: CDR1 LGHNT and CDR2 FRNRAP. The CDR3 loop spans 13 amino acids. V was clipped by 1 base and J by 2 bases, with 4 bases between them. The CDR3 region has the DNA TGTGCTAGTGGTTTGGACAACACAGATACGCAGTATTTT. It specifies CASGLDNTDTQYF. Full variable domain (outside the CDR3, taken from reference TRBV12-5 and TRBJ2-3): DARVTQTPRHKVTEMGQEVTMRCQPILGHNTVFWYRQTMMQGLELLAYFRNRAPLDDSGMPKDRFSAEMPDATLATLKIQPSEPRDSAVYFCASGLDNTDTQYFGPGTRLTVL.

The chain is built from TRBV6-4 and TRBJ1-5, with D possibly TRBD1 on 6 matching bases. The V and J ends lost 8 bases and 8 bases respectively, with 10 bases between them. The germline V gene has CDR1 MRHNA and CDR2 SNTAGT. The CDR3 loop spans 11 amino acids. The DNA for the CDR3 is TGTGCCAGCCGGGGGGCGAAGCCCCAGCATTTT. It encodes CASRGAKPQHF.

CDR3 sequence: CASSPRGGQGDTGELFF. The CDR3 DNA is TGTGCCAGCAGCCCAAGAGGGGGACAGGGGGACACCGGGGAGCTGTTTTTT. The chain uses TRBV5-4 and TRBJ2-2; 11 positions match TRBD1. Losses at the gene ends were 4 bases for V and 3 bases for J; bases not matched to a gene: 8. This CDR3 has 17 residues. Germline CDR1 reads SGHNT; CDR2 reads YYREEE (reference sequence).

This sequence joins TRBV27 and TRBJ2-7; weak D call: TRBD2 (6 bases). The CDR3 consists of 16 residues. CDR1 and CDR2 (germline): MNHEY, SMNVEV (reference sequence). V was cut by 3 bases and J by 1 base, with 16 bases left in between. CDR3 region: CASSFSGRIMSYEQYF. Written as DNA, the CDR3 is TGTGCCAGCAGTTTTTCCGGGAGAATAATGTCCTACGAGCAGTACTTC.

The V and J genes are TRBV5-1 and TRBJ2-2; D uncertain. V was clipped by 0 bases and J by 2 bases, with 8 bases between them. Germline loops: CDR1 SGHRS, CDR2 YFSETQ. The CDR3 totals 15 residues. This chain's CDR3 is CASSLDTSNTGELFF. The CDR3 DNA is TGCGCCAGCAGCTTGGATACAAGTAACACCGGGGAGCTGTTTTTT. The entire variable domain, with the rest obtained from reference TRBV5-1 and TRBJ2-2, is as follows: KAGVTQTPRYLIKTRGQQVTLSCSPISGHRSVSWYQQTPGQGLQFLFEYFSETQRNKGNFPGRFSGRQFSNSRSEMNVSTLELGDSALYLCASSLDTSNTGELFFGEGSRLTVL.

The chain joins TRBV4-1 to TRBJ2-5, with TRBD2 matching 8 bases. This CDR3 comprises 14 residues. The germline gives CDR1 MGHRA, CDR2 YSYEKL. Trimming removed 5 bases from V and 2 bases from J; junction bases left unmatched: 4. For the CDR3, the DNA is TGCGCCAGCAGCGCGACTAGCGTTCAAGAGACCCAGTACTTC. It yields the protein CASSATSVQETQYF.

The chain joins TRBV5-1 to TRBJ1-4; D ambiguous. The ends were cut back, 0 bases at V and 0 bases at J, with 9 bases in the middle. The CDR3 runs 16 residues. Germline V gives CDR1 SGHRS, CDR2 YFSETQ. CDR3 nucleotide sequence: TGCGCCAGCAGCTTGGTGCCAGAAACAACTAATGAAAAACTGTTTTTT. Protein sequence: CASSLVPETTNEKLFF.

The rearrangement uses TRBV5-4 and TRBJ2-3; maybe TRBD2 (6 bases). The CDR3 runs 16 residues. The germline V and J ends were trimmed by 4 bases and 2 bases, with 17 bases remaining between them. Germline V gives CDR1 SGHNT, CDR2 YYREEE (reference sequence). In nucleotides, the CDR3 is TGTGCCAGCAGCAACCCCGGGACTCCGACCACAGATACGCAGTATTTT. Encoded protein: CASSNPGTPTTDTQYF. Complete variable domain (other parts from reference TRBV5-4 and TRBJ2-3): ETGVTQSPTHLIKTRGQQVTLRCSSQSGHNTVSWYQQALGQGPQFIFQYYREEENGRGNFPPRFSGLQFPNYSSELNVNALELDDSALYLCASSNPGTPTTDTQYFGPGTRLTVL.

The chain couples TRBV5-1 to TRBJ2-3, with TRBD2 matching over 8 bases. Germline loops: CDR1 SGHRS, CDR2 YFSETQ. V was clipped by 0 bases and J by 2 bases; unmatched bases: 5. The CDR3 sequence is 16 residues long. The CDR3 DNA follows: TGCGCCAGCAGCTTGGGAAGACTAGCGAACACAGATACGCAGTATTTT. Its protein is CASSLGRLANTDTQYF.

The chain is built from TRBV7-9 and TRBJ2-3, with 7 bases aligning to TRBD1. CDR3 length: 14 amino acids. Germline-derived CDR1 and CDR2 are SEHNR and FQNEAQ (reference sequence). With V trimmed by 5 bases and J by 1 base, 3 bases remained unmatched. This chain's CDR3 is CASSHQGGTDTQYF. The CDR3, as DNA: TGTGCCAGCAGCCATCAGGGGGGCACAGATACGCAGTATTTT.

V and J are TRBV15 and TRBJ2-7, with 10 nucleotides matching TRBD2. Germline V lookup: CDR1 LNHNV, CDR2 YYDKDF (reference sequence). The CDR3 runs to 15 residues. With V trimmed by 5 bases and J by 4 bases, 8 bases remained unmatched. CDR3 sequence reads: CATSLGLALEYEQYF. Written as DNA, the CDR3 is TGTGCCACCAGCTTGGGACTAGCGCTGGAGTACGAGCAGTACTTC. The entire variable domain, with the rest obtained from reference TRBV15 and TRBJ2-7, is as follows: DAMVIQNPRYQVTQFGKPVTLSCSQTLNHNVMYWYQQKSSQAPKLLFHYYDKDFNNEADTPDNFQSRRPNTSFCFLDIRSPGLGDTAMYLCATSLGLALEYEQYFGPGTRLTVT.

The chain couples TRBV24-1 to TRBJ1-3; 7 bases are a match to TRBD1. The CDR3 length is 19 residues. Losses at the gene ends were 0 bases for V and 3 bases for J; bases not matched to a gene: 13. Looked up from germline, CDR1 is KGHDR and CDR2 is SFDVKD. The DNA for the CDR3 is TGTGCCACCAGTGATTTGCCCCTCCCGACAGGGCTGGTTGGAAACACCATATATTTT. Protein sequence: CATSDLPLPTGLVGNTIYF.

The rearrangement links TRBV5-6 to TRBJ2-5, with D uncertain. There are 14 residues in the CDR3. Trimming shortened V by 6 bases and J by 1 base, and 13 bases separated the two germline ends. Germline V gives CDR1 SGHDT, CDR2 YYEEEE. In DNA form, the CDR3 reads TGTGCCAGCACCCCCTCAGGCTTCCAAGAGACCCAGTACTTC. Translating it yields CASTPSGFQETQYF.

The genes are TRBV6-5 and TRBJ1-5, with D tentatively TRBD1 (5 bases). The germline V gene encodes CDR1 MNHEY and CDR2 SVGAGI. V lost 6 bases to trimming and J lost 6 bases, with 15 bases between them. This CDR3 has 14 residues. In DNA form, the CDR3 reads TGTGCCAGCAGCTCGACCCGGGGGGGTCAGCCCCAGCATTTT. The encoded protein is CASSSTRGGQPQHF.

The rearrangement uses TRBV28 and TRBJ2-7; 9 nucleotides line up with TRBD2. The V gene's germline CDR1 is MDHEN and CDR2 SYDVKM. After removal of 3 bases from V and 4 bases from J, the junction contained 13 bases not matched to a gene. The CDR3 is 17 residues long. CDR3 in amino acids: CASSFGDWGLAMYEQYF. CDR3 DNA sequence: TGTGCCAGCAGTTTCGGGGATTGGGGACTAGCTATGTACGAGCAGTACTTC.

This clone appeared once. This sequence joins TRBV6-5 and TRBJ2-6, with 7 bases identical to TRBD1. The CDR3 sequence is 15 residues long. The V and J ends lost 7 bases and 0 bases, in that order; junction bases with no gene match: 3. The germline CDR1 and CDR2 sequences are MNHEY and SVGAGI. Here the CDR3 DNA reads TGTGCCAGCACAGGGGGAGACTCTGGGGCCAACGTCCTGACTTTC. Residues: CASTGGDSGANVLTF.

The chain uses TRBV4-1 and TRBJ2-1, with 8 bases fitting TRBD2. CDR3 size: 15 residues. The germline gives CDR1 MGHRA, CDR2 YSYEKL. V lost 5 bases, J lost 7 bases, and 10 bases stayed unmatched. The CDR3 protein is CASSYGTRWTNEQFF. CDR3 DNA: TGCGCCAGCAGCTACGGGACTAGGTGGACGAATGAGCAGTTCTTC.

This chain links TRBV4-1 with TRBJ2-5, with D possibly being TRBD1 (5 bases). V lost 2 bases, J lost 1 base, and 17 bases lay in between. The germline CDR1 and CDR2 sequences are MGHRA and YSYEKL. This CDR3 is 17 amino acids long. The chain's CDR3 is CASSQNRRSQGQETQYF. CDR3 DNA: TGCGCCAGCAGCCAAAACCGCCGCTCGCAGGGCCAAGAGACCCAGTACTTC.

J is TRBJ2-7 and V is TRBV5-4, with TRBD2 matching 9 bases. This CDR3 has 17 residues. Trimming at V came to 0 bases and at J to 7 bases, leaving 14 bases not matched to a gene. CDR1 is SGHNT, CDR2 YYREEE, per germline (reference sequence). CDR3 nucleotide sequence: TGTGCCAGCAGCTTGGGGGGCTCTAGCGGGGCAAGTTTGGAGCAGTACTTC. Residues: CASSLGGSSGASLEQYF. The variable domain in full, with the rest retrieved from reference TRBV5-4 and TRBJ2-7, is ETGVTQSPTHLIKTRGQQVTLRCSSQSGHNTVSWYQQALGQGPQFIFQYYREEENGRGNFPPRFSGLQFPNYSSELNVNALELDDSALYLCASSLGGSSGASLEQYFGPGTRLTVT.

Of note for this clone: The identical CDR3 is also encoded by other nucleotide sequences in the sample. J is TRBJ1-2 and V is TRBV24-1; D gene uncertain. The V gene's germline CDR1 is KGHDR and CDR2 SFDVKD. The CDR3 is 12 residues long. Trimming took 3 bases from V and 8 from J, leaving 9 bases between them. CDR3 sequence reads: CATSDLRGGYTF. For the CDR3, the DNA is TGTGCCACCAGTGATCTACGAGGCGGCTACACCTTC.

This clone was detected only once. The chain joins TRBV11-3 to TRBJ2-7; TRBD1 matches 8 bases. This CDR3 comprises 15 residues. V was clipped by 1 base and J by 1 base; unmatched bases: 3. Germline V CDR1 and CDR2: SGHNT, YENEEA. CDR3 coding DNA: TGTGCCAGCAGCTTAGGCAGGGGGCCTTCCTACGAGCAGTACTTC. Translated: CASSLGRGPSYEQYF. Filled out from reference TRBV11-3 and TRBJ2-7, the complete variable domain reads EAGVVQSPRYKIIEKKQPVAFWCNPISGHNTLYWYLQNLGQGPELLIRYENEEAVDDSQLPKDRFSAERLKGVDSTLKIQPAELGDSAVYLCASSLGRGPSYEQYFGPGTRLTVT.

This chain uses TRBV11-2 with TRBJ1-1, with D uncertain. Germline assignment: CDR1 SGHAT and CDR2 FQNNGV. Trimming shortened V by 5 bases and J by 3 bases, and 10 bases separated the two germline ends. The CDR3 runs 13 residues. The CDR3 is CASSPTGDTEAFF. In DNA form, the CDR3 reads TGTGCCAGCAGCCCCACGGGAGACACTGAAGCTTTCTTT.

The chain employs TRBV5-4 and TRBJ1-2; maybe TRBD1 (5 bases). Germline V lookup: CDR1 SGHNT, CDR2 YYREEE (reference sequence). V shed 5 bases and J shed 4 bases, with 12 bases lying between them. The CDR3 totals 13 residues. CDR3 region: CASSPKQGYGYTF. The CDR3, as DNA: TGTGCCAGCAGTCCAAAGCAGGGCTATGGCTACACCTTC.

V is TRBV19 and J is TRBJ2-2, with TRBD2 matching over 11 bases. The CDR3 has 17 amino acids. V trimming: 10 bases; J trimming: 3 bases; junction bases outside the gene matches: 13. The V gene's germline CDR1 is LNHDA and CDR2 SQIVND (reference sequence). CDR3 in amino acids: CATPRLAGRAHTGELFF. The CDR3, as DNA: TGTGCCACCCCCCGACTAGCGGGGAGGGCGCACACCGGGGAGCTGTTTTTT.